The 27 T cell receptor beta chains in this list originate from one sample, sequenced in a study of post-analysis software for immune sequencing data. Study results and limitations: Compared with controls, patients had more of five or six TRBV segments, including TRBV5-6, TRBV5-1 and TRBV20-1.

Prepared TCR beta cDNA libraries contained unique molecular identifiers. TCRdb itself ran the PCR reads through MiXCR, one entry per CDR3 protein. The table includes 400,000 to 500,000 distinct CDR3 sequences, approximately 39% detected once. No antigen is known for these receptors. Input material: blood. The receptor set was obtained from a girl under 10 years old with multiple sclerosis.

The V gene is TRBV20-1, the J gene TRBJ1-1, with 10 bases matching TRBD1. V shed 5 bases, J shed 3 bases, and the junction held 3 bases outside the gene matches. This CDR3 region has 13 residues. Germline V CDR1 and CDR2: DFQATT, SNEGSKA (reference sequence). The CDR3 coding sequence is TGCAGTGCTCCCGGGACAGGGGACACTGAAGCTTTCTTT. Translation gives CSAPGTGDTEAFF.

This clonotype was observed a handful of times. The genes are TRBV28 and TRBJ2-7; TRBD1 agrees at 9 bases. Per the germline V gene, CDR1 is MDHEN and CDR2 is SYDVKM. CDR3 length equals 16 residues. V shed 1 base, J shed 0 bases, and the junction held 4 bases outside the gene matches. The CDR3 DNA is TGTGCCAGCAGTTTATCCGGACAGGGGTCCTCCTACGAGCAGTACTTC. The encoded protein is CASSLSGQGSSYEQYF.

The rearrangement links TRBV7-6 to TRBJ2-7, with 11 bases aligning to TRBD2. V lost 1 base to trimming and J lost 4 bases; unmatched junction nucleotides: 9. CDR3 length equals 17 residues. The germline V gene has CDR1 SGHVS and CDR2 FNYEAQ. The CDR3 DNA reads as TGTGCCAGCAGCTTAGGGGCTAGCGGGGGGAGCCCTTACGAGCAGTACTTC. Protein product: CASSLGASGGSPYEQYF.

V usage is TRBV29-1 and J usage is TRBJ2-5; TRBD1 or TRBD2 may be the D gene (6 bases each). Deletions cut 4 bases from V and 11 bases from J, with 11 bases between. The V gene's germline CDR1 is SQVTM and CDR2 ANQGSEA. There are 10 residues in the CDR3. CDR3 DNA sequence: TGCAGCGTTGCGCAAGGGGGGCAGTACTTC. Residues: CSVAQGGQYF.

This clonotype was seen a handful of times. V is TRBV4-1 and J is TRBJ2-1; possibly TRBD2 for D (6 bases). The germline V gene has CDR1 MGHRA and CDR2 YSYEKL. This CDR3 region has 14 residues. The germline V and J ends were trimmed by 0 bases and 4 bases, with 7 bases remaining between them. CDR3 in amino acids: CASSQELAYNEQFF. In nucleotides, the CDR3 is TGCGCCAGCAGCCAAGAACTAGCATACAATGAGCAGTTCTTC.

This chain uses TRBV20-1 with TRBJ2-7, with D perhaps being TRBD1 or TRBD2 (5 bases each). This CDR3 spans 14 amino acids. The V end lost 1 base, the J end lost 1 base, and 11 bases lay between the germline ends. Germline V gene sequence: CDR1 DFQATT, CDR2 SNEGSKA (reference sequence). CDR3 nucleotide sequence: TGCAGTGCTAGAGCGGGGCTAGGGTCCTACGAGCAGTACTTC. Protein product: CSARAGLGSYEQYF.

This chain links TRBV20-1 with TRBJ2-5; D is possibly TRBD2 (6 bases). Trimming pared 6 bases from V and 5 bases from J, leaving 22 bases between. This CDR3 spans 15 amino acids. Germline CDR1 is DFQATT and CDR2 is SNEGSKA (reference sequence). In nucleotides, the CDR3 is TGCAGTGCCTGCGGAGGGCCGAGGCTTCAGGAGACCCAGTACTTC. Residues: CSACGGPRLQETQYF.

This clonotype has a handful of counts. Written as DNA, the CDR3 is TGTGCCAGCAGTTATCCCCCGACAGGGAAAGAATCCTACGAGCAGTACTTC. As protein: CASSYPPTGKESYEQYF. The J gene is TRBJ2-7, the V gene TRBV6-6; 7 positions match TRBD1. Per the germline V gene, CDR1 is MNHNY and CDR2 is SVGAGI (reference sequence). J was trimmed by 1 base and V by 3 bases; bases with no gene match: 12. The CDR3 sequence is 17 residues long.

The V and J genes are TRBV5-1 and TRBJ2-1; TRBD2 matches 12 bases. Germline CDR1 is SGHRS and CDR2 is YFSETQ. The V segment lost 0 bases and the J segment 5 bases; nucleotides outside the gene matches: 6. The CDR3 loop spans 17 amino acids. The CDR3 DNA sequence: TGCGCCAGCAGCTTGGCCCAGGGACTAGCGGGCCACAATGAGCAGTTCTTC. Its protein product is CASSLAQGLAGHNEQFF.

This clonotype was found many times. The DNA of the CDR3 is TGTGCCAGCAGCCAAGGGGGATCACCCCTCCACTTT. This translates into CASSQGGSPLHF. The chain links TRBV4-2 to TRBJ1-6; no clear D gene. This CDR3 comprises 12 residues. The germline V gene encodes CDR1 LGHNA and CDR2 YNFKEQ. V was shortened by 1 base and J by 10 bases, with 5 bases between the two germline ends.

This clonotype was detected a few times. The chain carries TRBV4-1 and TRBJ1-1, with a weak D call TRBD1 (5 bases). The CDR3 has 15 residues. Germline CDR1 is MGHRA and CDR2 is YSYEKL. V lost 0 bases and J 1 base, leaving 9 bases between the germline ends. The chain's CDR3 is CASSQDGRGNTEAFF. DNA for the CDR3: TGCGCCAGCAGCCAAGATGGAAGGGGGAACACTGAAGCTTTCTTT.

The chain couples TRBV28 to TRBJ2-4, with TRBD1 identical over 8 bases. V gave up 5 bases and J gave up 2 bases; unmatched junction bases: 5. CDR1 is MDHEN, CDR2 SYDVKM, per germline. There are 15 residues in the CDR3. The CDR3: CASSGQGRTKNIQYF. CDR3 sequence (DNA): TGTGCCAGCAGTGGACAGGGAAGAACCAAAAACATTCAGTACTTC.

The chain recombines TRBV5-1 with TRBJ1-1; D gene unclear. Trimming pared 1 base from V and 8 bases from J, leaving 15 bases between. Germline V gives CDR1 SGHRS, CDR2 YFSETQ. The CDR3 sequence is 14 residues long. In nucleotides, the CDR3 is TGCGCCAGCAGCTTGATTGCACGGCCGCAGGAAGCTTTCTTT. Translation gives CASSLIARPQEAFF.

The genes are TRBV12-3 or TRBV12-4 and TRBJ1-1; no firm D call. Trimming removed 5 bases from V and 8 bases from J, with 12 bases in between. The CDR3 length is 12 residues. In nucleotides, the CDR3 is TGTGCCAGCAGTAAGGCGGGAGGGGAAGCTTTCTTT. The encoded protein is CASSKAGGEAFF.

This clonotype was recorded at least ten times. The rearrangement links TRBV6-1 to TRBJ2-3; D remains ambiguous. The CDR3 covers 16 residues. Germline V CDR1 and CDR2: MNHNS, SASEGT. The germline V and J ends were trimmed by 4 bases and 0 bases, with 14 bases remaining between them. CDR3 sequence reads: CASSVGVDPSTDTQYF. The CDR3 DNA follows: TGTGCCAGCAGTGTTGGGGTGGACCCTAGCACAGATACGCAGTATTTT.

Points on this clonotype: The junction departs from the called germline gene at one end, perhaps through a read error. The genes are TRBV20-1 and TRBJ1-5, with TRBD1 as a possible D gene (5 bases). CDR3 length equals 15 residues. Germline V gene data show CDR1 as DFQATT and CDR2 as SNEGSKA (reference sequence). The CDR3 reads CSAREAGAENQPQHF. The CDR3 DNA sequence: TGCAGTGCTCGAGAGGCCGGGGCAGAAAATCAGCCCCAGCATTTT.

The CDR3 loop is CASSGMGTSDSYNEQFF. DNA of the CDR3: TGTGCCAGCAGTGGAATGGGGACTAGCGACAGCTACAATGAGCAGTTCTTC. This chain connects TRBV6-1 to TRBJ2-1, with 10 positions matching TRBD2. This CDR3 region has 17 residues. Per germline, CDR1 MNHNS and CDR2 SASEGT. V lost 4 bases to trimming and J lost 3 bases; unmatched junction nucleotides: 9.

This rearrangement joins TRBV12-5 to TRBJ1-1; perhaps TRBD1 as D (5 bases). V was clipped by 6 bases and J by 1 base, with 15 bases between them. This CDR3 is built from 15 residues. Per germline, CDR1 LGHNT and CDR2 FRNRAP. CDR3 in amino acids: CASGVFQGSNTEAFF. The DNA for the CDR3 is TGTGCTAGTGGGGTTTTTCAGGGTTCGAACACTGAAGCTTTCTTT.

This clonotype turned up a few times. The chain combines TRBV20-1 with TRBJ2-5; D not resolved. The V and J ends lost 0 bases and 7 bases respectively, with 15 bases between them. In germline, CDR1 is DFQATT, CDR2 SNEGSKA (reference sequence). The CDR3 extends over 14 amino acids. In nucleotides, the CDR3 is TGCAGTGCTAGAGATCCAGGCCCCGGGCGGACCCAGTACTTC. The encoded protein is CSARDPGPGRTQYF.

Note on this clonotype: A junction boundary mismatches the germline segment, possibly from a read error. This rearrangement joins TRBV6-1 to TRBJ1-5; D gene ambiguous. Germline CDR1 MNHNS, CDR2 SASEGT. This CDR3 has 21 residues. CDR3 DNA: TGTGCCAGCAGCCCAAAAAAACCAACTTTTTCCGCGACTTATAGCAATCAGCCTCAGCATTTT. Amino acid sequence: CASSPKKPTFSATYSNQPQHF.

The chain has TRBV3-1 and TRBJ1-2, with a possible D match to TRBD1 (6 bases). Trimming cost V 0 bases and J 7 bases, with 12 bases left between them. The CDR3 is 14 amino acids. The V gene's germline CDR1 is LGHDT and CDR2 YNNKEL (reference sequence). CDR3 in amino acids: CASSQEDSSRGYTF. The CDR3 DNA reads as TGTGCCAGCAGCCAAGAGGACAGTTCCCGTGGCTACACCTTC. Drawing the rest from reference TRBV3-1 and TRBJ1-2, the complete variable domain is DTAVSQTPKYLVTQMGNDKSIKCEQNLGHDTMYWYKQDSKKFLKIMFSYNNKELIINETVPNRFSPKSPDKAHLNLHINSLELGDSAVYFCASSQEDSSRGYTFGSGTRLTVV.

Only a few counts were recorded for this clonotype. This chain joins TRBV4-1 and TRBJ2-3; possibly TRBD2 for D (6 bases). CDR3 length: 16 residues. Germline V gene lookup returns CDR1 MGHRA and CDR2 YSYEKL. Trimming left V 1 base short and J 2 bases short, with 13 bases between. CDR3 in amino acids: CASSQASRGFTDTQYF. The CDR3 coding sequence is TGCGCCAGCAGCCAAGCGTCGCGGGGATTCACAGATACGCAGTATTTT.

The chain uses TRBV25-1 and TRBJ2-4; D not certain. The DNA end is more similar to TRBJ2-7, so the J call may be wrong. Germline V gives CDR1 MGHDK, CDR2 SYGVNS. This CDR3 spans 13 amino acids. The CDR3 nucleotides are TGTGCCAGCACTGATACCAATTACTACGAGCAGTACTTC. Encoded protein: CASTDTNYYEQYF.

The V gene is TRBV5-1, the J gene TRBJ2-1, with 7 bases identical to TRBD1. The germline V gene encodes CDR1 SGHRS and CDR2 YFSETQ. The CDR3 extends over 17 amino acids. The junction had 6 bases not matched to a gene; V was cut back by 0 bases and J by 0 bases. The CDR3: CASSLATGASSYNEQFF. The DNA of the CDR3 is TGCGCCAGCAGCTTGGCCACAGGGGCGAGCTCCTACAATGAGCAGTTCTTC.

This clonotype is medium-sized in the sample. The chain combines TRBV5-6 with TRBJ2-3, with D unclear. This CDR3 has 11 residues. Per germline, CDR1 SGHDT and CDR2 YYEEEE. Trimming stripped 0 bases from V and 5 bases from J, with 1 base between. CDR3 DNA sequence: TGTGCCAGCAGCTTGGAAGATACGCAGTATTTT. Translated: CASSLEDTQYF.

This clonotype has only a few counts. The V and J genes are TRBV9 and TRBJ1-2; 7 nucleotides match TRBD1. V shed 0 bases, J shed 9 bases, and the junction held 11 bases outside the gene matches. The CDR3 totals 15 residues. Germline values: CDR1 SGDLS, CDR2 YYNGEE. The CDR3 loop reads CASSVGTGTALRYTF. As DNA, the CDR3 is TGTGCCAGCAGCGTAGGGACAGGAACCGCTTTGCGCTACACCTTC.

The V call is TRBV5-1, the J call TRBJ1-1; TRBD1 aligns across 7 bases. The CDR3 has 17 residues. V lost 0 bases and J lost 2; bases outside the gene matches: 10. Germline V gene data show CDR1 as SGHRS and CDR2 as YFSETQ. In nucleotides, the CDR3 is TGCGCCAGCAGCTTGGACGTAATTGGGACAGCTAACACTGAAGCTTTCTTT. Translation gives CASSLDVIGTANTEAFF.